The text below deals with one T cell receptor (beta chain). Its target is not known. Generation of bulk TCR libraries relied on previously described methods and listed TCR primers. TCRdb reprocessed the PCR reads via MiXCR and lists one record per CDR3 protein. The table shows under 650,000 distinct CDR3 sequences, with just under 20% occurring only once. The CDR3 runs 17 residues. V dropped 1 base and J dropped 2; count of bases not matched to a gene: 13. Germline loops: CDR1 DFQATT, CDR2 SNEGSKA (reference sequence). This record belongs to a study of molecular identifiers for immune sequencing clone quantification. Study at large: Replicates split RNA from approximately 20,000 or 100,000 naive CD8 cells five ways, and the researchers sequenced four portions. Study outcomes and limitations: Clones that had above 20 RNA copies took up over 98% of effector molecules but under 1% in naive cells. Detectable among 800,000 to 1,000,000 naive cells, according to reports, was Jurkat TCR RNA spiked in from one cell.

The chain links TRBV20-1 to TRBJ2-7; 8 bases are a match to TRBD2. The sequenced sample was naive CD8+ T cells from blood, with Jurkat cell RNA spiked in. The subset here: FACS-sorted CD8+CD4-CCR7+CD45RA+ naive T cells. The sequence was collected from a human donor in good health. Some libraries in this study had Jurkat cell RNA spiked in. This CDR3 reads CSARGGLDLYNTYEQYF. The CDR3 DNA is TGCAGTGCTAGAGGGGGACTAGACCTATACAACACCTACGAGCAGTACTTC.